The rows below give T cell receptor beta chains drawn from one sample of a study of cytomegalovirus exposure and HLA in healthy donors. Profiling relied on immunoSEQ multiplex PCR, and the TCRdb table lists in-frame clones only, not all of them. The profile shows about 170,000 clones, around 86% of them singletons. Sequenced material: PBMCs. The receptors stem from a girl aged 2-10 years in good health and CMV-seropositive. Both conserved end residues are part of each CDR3. A D gene is named only where the DNA matches it firmly. Some rows mark clone size as missing; the rest say once, few, many or name a class of expanded clone.

length	D	V	J	size	DNA	CDR3
15	TRBD2	TRBV7-9	TRBJ2-5	.	TGTGCCAGCAGCCAGGACTTAGCGGGAGAAGAGACCCAGTACTTC	CASSQDLAGEETQYF
14	.	TRBV6-1	TRBJ2-7	few	TGTGCCAGCAGTGAAGCCTCGGGGTTCAACGAGCAGTACTTC	CASSEASGFNEQYF
15	TRBD1	TRBV6-6	TRBJ2-5	.	TGTGCCAGCAGTCGCCTGACAGGGGCCCTGGGGACCCAGTACTTC	CASSRLTGALGTQYF
14	TRBD1	TRBV27	TRBJ1-4	.	TGTGCCAGCAGTCCCCGGACAGGGGATGAAAAACTGTTTTTT	CASSPRTGDEKLFF
15	.	TRBV2	TRBJ2-7	.	TGTGCCAGCAGGTTACCGGGACTCCTCCCCTACGAGCAGTACTTC	CASRLPGLLPYEQYF
16	.	TRBV19	TRBJ1-5	.	TGTGCCAGTAGGGAGAACAGGGAACTTAGCAATCAGCCCCAGCATTTT	CASRENRELSNQPQHF
13	TRBD1	TRBV30	TRBJ1-6	.	TGTGCCTGGAGACAGGGGGCGCTCTCACCCCTCCACTTT	CAWRQGALSPLHF
14	.	TRBV10-1	TRBJ2-7	.	TGCGCCAGCAGCCGCGGGAACAGCGGAGGGGAGCAGTACTTC	CASSRGNSGGEQYF
14	.	TRBV9	TRBJ2-3	.	TGTGCCAGCAGCGGGAGACTACTCACAGATACGCAGTATTTT	CASSGRLLTDTQYF
12	.	TRBV19	TRBJ1-5	once	TGTGCCAGTAGGTCGTCGGATCAGCCCCAGCATTTT	CASRSSDQPQHF
13	.	TRBV30	TRBJ1-2	once	TGTGCCTTCCCTGGACAGACAAACTATGGCTACACCTTC	CAFPGQTNYGYTF
14	TRBD1	TRBV19	TRBJ1-5	.	TGTGCCAGTAGTATTTGGCAGGGGGGCCAGCCCCAGCATTTT	CASSIWQGGQPQHF
14	TRBD2	TRBV5-5	TRBJ2-1	.	TGTGCCAGCAGCTTACTAGCGGGTCCCAATGAGCAGTTCTTC	CASSLLAGPNEQFF
15	.	TRBV6-1	TRBJ2-2	once	TGTGCCAGCCCCGACCGGGACAAGAACACCGGGGAGCTGTTTTTT	CASPDRDKNTGELFF
17	.	TRBV5-1	TRBJ2-7	.	TGCGCCAGCAGCTTTACAATTGCAGGCCCCAGCTCCTACGAGCAGTACTTC	CASSFTIAGPSSYEQYF
13	.	TRBV30	TRBJ1-1	.	TGTGCCTGGAGCCCAGGACAGAACACTGAAGCTTTCTTT	CAWSPGQNTEAFF